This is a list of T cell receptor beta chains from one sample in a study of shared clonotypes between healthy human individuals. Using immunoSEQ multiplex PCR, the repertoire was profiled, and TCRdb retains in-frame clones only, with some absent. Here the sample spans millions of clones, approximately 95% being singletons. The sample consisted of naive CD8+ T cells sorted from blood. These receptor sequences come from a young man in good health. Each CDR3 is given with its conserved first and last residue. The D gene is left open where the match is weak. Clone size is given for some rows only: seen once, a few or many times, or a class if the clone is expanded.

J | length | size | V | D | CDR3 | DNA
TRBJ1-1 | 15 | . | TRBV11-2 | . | CASSLAGRKNTEAFF | TGTGCCAGCAGCTTAGCCGGACGGAAGAACACTGAAGCTTTCTTT
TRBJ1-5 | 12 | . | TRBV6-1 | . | CASSGTYQPQHF | TGTGCCAGCAGTGGAACTTATCAGCCCCAGCATTTT
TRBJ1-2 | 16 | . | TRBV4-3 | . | CASSPEVRASNYGYTF | TGCGCCAGCAGCCCCGAGGTCCGGGCATCTAACTATGGCTACACCTTC
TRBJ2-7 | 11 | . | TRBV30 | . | CAWSTIYEQYF | TGTGCCTGGAGCACGATCTACGAGCAGTACTTC
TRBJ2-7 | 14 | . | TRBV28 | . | CASTSDGISYEQYF | TGTGCCAGCACCTCGGACGGGATCTCCTACGAGCAGTACTTC
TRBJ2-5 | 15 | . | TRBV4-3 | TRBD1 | CASSLRGTGQETQYF | TGCGCCAGCAGCCTTCGAGGGACAGGTCAAGAGACCCAGTACTTC
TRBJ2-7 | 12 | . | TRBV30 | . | CAWSFLEDEQYF | TGTGCCTGGAGTTTCTTAGAGGACGAGCAGTACTTC
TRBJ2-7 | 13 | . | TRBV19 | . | CASSPAVQYEQYF | TGTGCCAGTAGTCCGGCAGTTCAATACGAGCAGTACTTC
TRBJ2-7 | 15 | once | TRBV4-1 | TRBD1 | CASSQGTGSSYEQYF | TGCGCCAGCAGCCAGGGGACAGGGAGCTCCTACGAGCAGTACTTC
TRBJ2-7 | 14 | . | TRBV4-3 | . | CASSQVEGLGEQYF | TGCGCCAGCAGCCAGGTAGAGGGGCTGGGCGAGCAGTACTTC
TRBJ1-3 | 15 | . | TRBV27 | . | CASSLSFNSGNTIYF | TGTGCCAGCAGTTTGAGTTTTAACTCTGGAAACACCATATATTTT
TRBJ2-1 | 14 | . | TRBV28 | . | CASSLQDLAGEQFF | TGTGCCAGCAGTCTTCAGGACCTAGCCGGTGAGCAGTTCTTC
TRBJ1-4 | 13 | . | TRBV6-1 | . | CASSEVFAEKLFF | TGTGCCAGCAGTGAAGTTTTTGCGGAAAAACTGTTTTTT
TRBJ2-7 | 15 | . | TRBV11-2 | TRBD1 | CASSSAGTDSYEQYF | TGTGCCAGCAGCTCAGCCGGGACAGACTCCTACGAGCAGTACTTC
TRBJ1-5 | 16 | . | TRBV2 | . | CASSDPRGYSNQPQHF | TGTGCCAGCAGTGACCCCCGGGGATATAGCAATCAGCCCCAGCATTTT
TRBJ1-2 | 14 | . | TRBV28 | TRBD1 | CASSLRDRGRGYTF | TGTGCCAGCAGTTTGCGGGACAGGGGTCGGGGCTACACCTTC
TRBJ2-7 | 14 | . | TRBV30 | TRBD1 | CAWGPGQGPYEQYF | TGTGCCTGGGGCCCGGGACAGGGGCCTTACGAGCAGTACTTC
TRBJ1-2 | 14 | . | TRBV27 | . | CASSFAETNYGYTF | TGTGCCAGCAGTTTTGCGGAGACTAACTATGGCTACACCTTC
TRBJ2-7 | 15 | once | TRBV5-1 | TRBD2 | CASSLATSPPYEQYF | TGCGCCAGCAGCTTGGCGACTAGCCCCCCTTACGAGCAGTACTTC
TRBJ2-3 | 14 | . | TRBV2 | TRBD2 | CASNGGGATDTQYF | TGTGCCAGCAACGGCGGGGGGGCCACAGATACGCAGTATTTT
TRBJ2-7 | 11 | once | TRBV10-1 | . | CASSGGWEQYF | TGCGCCAGCAGCGGCGGCTGGGAGCAGTACTTC
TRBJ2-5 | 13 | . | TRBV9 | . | CASSARDQETQYF | TGTGCCAGCAGCGCCCGGGATCAAGAGACCCAGTACTTC
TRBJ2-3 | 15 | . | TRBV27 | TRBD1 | CASTSTGAGTDTQYF | TGTGCCAGCACCTCGACAGGGGCGGGCACAGATACGCAGTATTTT
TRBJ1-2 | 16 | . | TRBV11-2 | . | CASSFGDDRPDFGNTF | TGTGCCAGCAGCTTTGGGGATGACAGGCCTGATTTCGGAAACACCTTC
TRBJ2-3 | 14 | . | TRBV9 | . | CASSVEGGVDTQYF | TGTGCCAGCAGCGTAGAGGGGGGCGTCGATACGCAGTATTTT
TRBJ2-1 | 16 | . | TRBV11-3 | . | CASSLDTGYTTNEQFF | TGTGCCAGCAGCTTAGATACAGGATACACGACCAATGAGCAGTTCTTC
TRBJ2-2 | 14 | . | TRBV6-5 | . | CASSYTGDTGELFF | TGTGCCAGCAGTTATACGGGAGACACCGGGGAGCTGTTTTTT
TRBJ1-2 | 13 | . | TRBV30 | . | CAWSVSSGDGYTF | TGTGCCTGGAGTGTAAGCTCGGGGGATGGCTACACCTTC
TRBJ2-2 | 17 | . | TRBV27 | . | CASSFLRARGWAGELFF | TGTGCCAGCAGTTTTCTACGGGCTCGGGGCTGGGCCGGGGAGCTGTTTTTT
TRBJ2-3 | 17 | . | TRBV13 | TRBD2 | CASSQSLAEWGTDTQYF | TGTGCCAGCAGCCAATCACTAGCGGAGTGGGGCACAGATACGCAGTATTTT
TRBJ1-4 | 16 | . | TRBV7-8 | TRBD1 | CASSFPRTGVDEKLFF | TGTGCCAGCAGCTTTCCTCGGACAGGGGTAGATGAAAAACTGTTTTTT
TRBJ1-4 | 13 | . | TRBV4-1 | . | CASSWARNEKLFF | TGCGCCAGCAGCTGGGCGAGGAATGAAAAACTGTTTTTT
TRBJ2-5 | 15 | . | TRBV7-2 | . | CASSPGVGSQETQYF | TGTGCCAGCAGCCCAGGGGTGGGATCGCAAGAGACCCAGTACTTC
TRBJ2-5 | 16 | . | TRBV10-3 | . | CAISEPFGEEGETQYF | TGTGCCATCAGTGAGCCGTTCGGCGAGGAAGGAGAGACCCAGTACTTC
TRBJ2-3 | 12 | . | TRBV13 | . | CASSISTDTQYF | TGTGCCAGCAGCATCAGCACAGATACGCAGTATTTT
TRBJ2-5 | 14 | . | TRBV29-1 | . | CSVDLGWGEETQYF | TGCAGCGTTGACCTAGGCTGGGGGGAAGAGACCCAGTACTTC
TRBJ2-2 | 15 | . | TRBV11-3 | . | CASSTDRSNTGELFF | TGTGCCAGCTCTACCGACAGGTCGAACACCGGGGAGCTGTTTTTT
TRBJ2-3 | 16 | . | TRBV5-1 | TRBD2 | CASSFRLADLTDTQYF | TGCGCCAGCAGCTTTAGACTAGCGGATCTCACAGATACGCAGTATTTT
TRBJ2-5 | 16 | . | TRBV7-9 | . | CASSLNGGGPQETQYF | TGTGCCAGCAGCTTAAATGGTGGGGGCCCTCAAGAGACCCAGTACTTC
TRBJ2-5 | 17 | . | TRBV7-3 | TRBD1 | CASSPGTGEMGGETQYF | TGTGCCAGCAGCCCCGGGACAGGGGAGATGGGAGGAGAGACCCAGTACTTC
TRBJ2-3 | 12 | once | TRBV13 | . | CASSPGPDTQYF | TGTGCCAGCAGCCCCGGGCCGGATACGCAGTATTTT
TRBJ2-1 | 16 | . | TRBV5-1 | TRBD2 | CASSSSGSLFYNEQFF | TGCGCCAGCAGCTCAAGCGGGAGCCTTTTCTACAATGAGCAGTTCTTC
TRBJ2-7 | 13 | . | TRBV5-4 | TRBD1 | CASSYDRVNEQYF | TGTGCCAGCAGCTATGACAGGGTCAACGAGCAGTACTTC
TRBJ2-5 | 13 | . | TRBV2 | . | CASSVLPRETQYF | TGTGCCAGCAGTGTCCTACCCCGGGAGACCCAGTACTTC
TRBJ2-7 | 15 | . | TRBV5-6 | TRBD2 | CASSRTSGRIDEQYF | TGTGCCAGCAGCCGAACTAGCGGGAGAATCGACGAGCAGTACTTC
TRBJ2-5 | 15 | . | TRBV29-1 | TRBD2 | CSVEDQDPGGETQYF | TGCAGCGTTGAAGATCAGGACCCGGGGGGGGAGACCCAGTACTTC
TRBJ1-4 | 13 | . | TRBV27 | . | CASSLFRHEKLFF | TGTGCCAGCAGTTTATTCCGGCATGAAAAACTGTTTTTT
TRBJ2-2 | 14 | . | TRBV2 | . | CASSEDSNTGELFF | TGTGCCAGCAGTGAGGACTCAAACACCGGGGAGCTGTTTTTT
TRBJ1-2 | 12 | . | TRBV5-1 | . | CASSLAGEGYTF | TGCGCCAGCAGCCTGGCGGGGGAGGGCTACACCTTC
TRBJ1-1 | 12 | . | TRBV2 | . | CASSGQNDEAFF | TGTGCCAGCAGTGGGCAGAATGATGAAGCTTTCTTT
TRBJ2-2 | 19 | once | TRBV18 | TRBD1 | CASSPGEGQGPSNTGELFF | TGTGCCAGCTCACCAGGTGAGGGACAGGGGCCATCGAACACCGGGGAGCTGTTTTTT
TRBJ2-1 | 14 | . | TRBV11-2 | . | CASSSRDGYNEQFF | TGTGCCAGCAGCTCGAGAGATGGGTACAATGAGCAGTTCTTC
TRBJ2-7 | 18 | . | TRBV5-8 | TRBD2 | CASSHVWTSGGDLAEQYF | TGTGCCAGCAGCCATGTATGGACTAGCGGGGGGGATTTGGCCGAGCAGTACTTC
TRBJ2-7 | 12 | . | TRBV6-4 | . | CASSDEPYEQYF | TGTGCCAGCAGTGACGAACCGTACGAGCAGTACTTC
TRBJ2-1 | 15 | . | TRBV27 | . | CASSFGAKAYNEQFF | TGTGCCAGCAGTTTTGGCGCAAAGGCCTACAATGAGCAGTTCTTC
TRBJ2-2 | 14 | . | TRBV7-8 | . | CASSLALYTGELFF | TGTGCCAGCAGCTTAGCGCTGTACACCGGGGAGCTGTTTTTT
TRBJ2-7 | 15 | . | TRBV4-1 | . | CASSFIAGRGREQYF | TGCGCCAGCAGCTTCATAGCGGGAAGGGGGCGGGAGCAGTACTTC